These T cell receptor beta chains were read from a single sample in a study of response to subunit inactivated influenza vaccine. TCRdb recomputed calls from the RT-PCR reads with MiXCR, one row per CDR3 protein. This sample has some 500,000 distinct CDR3 sequences, with approximately 15% found just once. The material was CD4+ T cells sorted from PBMCs, obtained around 25 months after vaccination. The receptor set was obtained from a man between 50 and 70 years old who received an inactivated influenza vaccine. Each CDR3 is given with its conserved first and last residue. The order of the fields is J gene, D gene, clone size, V gene, CDR3 protein, CDR3 DNA. D genes are given only for firm matches. Expanded clones are given a class, and other clones once, few, many or no size at all.

J gene: TRBJ1-4; D gene: .; clone size: few; V gene: TRBV5-1; CDR3 protein: CASSLVPAREKLFF; CDR3 DNA: TGCGCCAGCAGCTTGGTACCAGCCCGGGAAAAACTGTTTTTT
J gene: TRBJ2-5; D gene: TRBD1; clone size: .; V gene: TRBV19; CDR3 protein: CASSLGWGQQETQYF; CDR3 DNA: TGTGCCAGTAGCCTAGGATGGGGACAGCAAGAGACCCAGTACTTC
J gene: TRBJ2-5; D gene: TRBD2; clone size: .; V gene: TRBV20-1; CDR3 protein: CSAKPVLADIQETQYF; CDR3 DNA: TGCAGTGCAAAGCCGGTACTAGCGGATATCCAAGAGACCCAGTACTTC
J gene: TRBJ1-5; D gene: .; clone size: .; V gene: TRBV7-2; CDR3 protein: CASSLLNAQGQPQHF; CDR3 DNA: TGTGCCAGCAGCCTTCTAAATGCCCAGGGGCAGCCCCAGCATTTT
J gene: TRBJ1-2; D gene: TRBD1; clone size: .; V gene: TRBV25-1; CDR3 protein: CASTLGQGGSYTF; CDR3 DNA: TGTGCCAGCACTTTGGGACAGGGAGGGAGCTACACCTTC
J gene: TRBJ2-1; D gene: .; clone size: once; V gene: TRBV2; CDR3 protein: CASSKTSSSYNEQFF; CDR3 DNA: TGTGCCAGCAGTAAGACATCCAGCTCCTACAATGAGCAGTTCTTC
J gene: TRBJ1-2; D gene: TRBD1; clone size: few; V gene: TRBV4-1; CDR3 protein: CASSQVGRGLGYTF; CDR3 DNA: TGCGCCAGCAGCCAAGTCGGCAGGGGGCTTGGCTACACCTTC
J gene: TRBJ2-7; D gene: TRBD1; clone size: few; V gene: TRBV20-1; CDR3 protein: CSAITGVEQYF; CDR3 DNA: TGCAGTGCTATAACAGGGGTCGAGCAGTACTTC
J gene: TRBJ2-1; D gene: .; clone size: .; V gene: TRBV6-5; CDR3 protein: CASSYEGTSYNEQFF; CDR3 DNA: TGTGCCAGCAGTTACGAAGGGACAAGCTACAATGAGCAGTTCTTC
J gene: TRBJ2-2; D gene: .; clone size: .; V gene: TRBV3-1; CDR3 protein: CASTQRGFLTGELFF; CDR3 DNA: TGTGCCAGCACCCAAAGAGGGTTTCTAACCGGGGAGCTGTTTTTT
J gene: TRBJ2-5; D gene: .; clone size: few; V gene: TRBV20-1; CDR3 protein: CSASRAGLGETQYF; CDR3 DNA: TGCAGTGCCTCCAGGGCAGGGTTGGGGGAGACCCAGTACTTC
J gene: TRBJ2-6; D gene: TRBD1; clone size: .; V gene: TRBV6-2/TRBV6-3; CDR3 protein: CASSSTGDGANVLTF; CDR3 DNA: TGTGCCAGCAGTTCTACAGGGGACGGGGCCAACGTCCTGACTTTC
J gene: TRBJ2-1; D gene: TRBD2; clone size: .; V gene: TRBV11-2; CDR3 protein: CASSLGFSGSNEQFF; CDR3 DNA: TGTGCCAGCAGCTTAGGTTTTAGCGGGAGCAATGAGCAGTTCTTC
J gene: TRBJ2-3; D gene: .; clone size: few; V gene: TRBV6-1; CDR3 protein: CATKGEGVADTQYF; CDR3 DNA: TGTGCCACTAAAGGAGAGGGAGTCGCAGATACGCAGTATTTT
J gene: TRBJ1-5; D gene: .; clone size: few; V gene: TRBV4-2; CDR3 protein: CASSQDLTIDVGPQHF; CDR3 DNA: TGTGCCAGCAGCCAAGATCTGACAATCGACGTTGGCCCCCAGCATTTT
J gene: TRBJ1-2; D gene: .; clone size: .; V gene: TRBV12-3/TRBV12-4; CDR3 protein: CASSLAGRGIYGYTF; CDR3 DNA: TGTGCCAGCAGTTTAGCAGGGCGGGGAATCTATGGCTACACCTTC
J gene: TRBJ2-6; D gene: .; clone size: .; V gene: TRBV4-3; CDR3 protein: CASSQEGHTSGANVLTF; CDR3 DNA: TGCGCCAGCAGCCAAGAAGGACACACCTCTGGGGCCAACGTCCTGACTTTC
J gene: TRBJ2-1; D gene: TRBD2; clone size: .; V gene: TRBV20-1; CDR3 protein: CSAPAGIPYNEQFF; CDR3 DNA: TGCAGTGCTCCAGCGGGGATCCCCTACAATGAGCAGTTCTTC
J gene: TRBJ1-1; D gene: .; clone size: few; V gene: TRBV5-1; CDR3 protein: CASSSPGRTEAFF; CDR3 DNA: TGCGCCAGCAGCTCACCCGGGAGGACTGAAGCTTTCTTT
J gene: TRBJ1-3; D gene: TRBD1; clone size: many; V gene: TRBV28; CDR3 protein: CASKGQGNPLGNTIYF; CDR3 DNA: TGTGCCAGCAAGGGACAGGGAAATCCTCTCGGAAACACCATATATTTT
J gene: TRBJ1-4; D gene: .; clone size: .; V gene: TRBV4-3; CDR3 protein: CASSQDRGTTNEKLFF; CDR3 DNA: TGCGCCAGCAGCCAAGATCGGGGGACGACTAATGAAAAACTGTTTTTT
J gene: TRBJ2-2; D gene: TRBD1; clone size: .; V gene: TRBV7-2; CDR3 protein: CASSLLFAGGTGELFF; CDR3 DNA: TGTGCCAGCAGCTTATTATTCGCAGGGGGCACCGGGGAGCTGTTTTTT
J gene: TRBJ2-7; D gene: TRBD1; clone size: .; V gene: TRBV5-6; CDR3 protein: CASIRGGQGFYEQYF; CDR3 DNA: TGTGCCAGCATTAGGGGGGGACAGGGGTTCTACGAGCAGTACTTC
J gene: TRBJ2-2; D gene: TRBD2; clone size: .; V gene: TRBV6-1; CDR3 protein: CASSGPRGGITGELFF; CDR3 DNA: TGTGCCAGCAGTGGACCCCGGGGGGGCATAACCGGGGAGCTGTTTTTT
J gene: TRBJ2-1; D gene: TRBD1; clone size: few; V gene: TRBV7-2; CDR3 protein: CASSSTGQAYNEQFF; CDR3 DNA: TGTGCCAGCAGCTCGACGGGACAGGCCTACAATGAGCAGTTCTTC
J gene: TRBJ2-1; D gene: .; clone size: many; V gene: TRBV7-3; CDR3 protein: CASSLNGVIDEQFF; CDR3 DNA: TGTGCCAGCAGCTTAAACGGCGTTATTGATGAGCAGTTCTTC
J gene: TRBJ2-1; D gene: .; clone size: .; V gene: TRBV7-3; CDR3 protein: CASSFGHSWTTYNEQFF; CDR3 DNA: TGTGCCAGCAGCTTTGGTCACTCCTGGACCACCTACAATGAGCAGTTCTTC
J gene: TRBJ2-3; D gene: .; clone size: few; V gene: TRBV4-3; CDR3 protein: CASSHEPDYQGADTQYF; CDR3 DNA: TGCGCCAGCAGCCATGAACCGGACTACCAGGGAGCAGATACGCAGTATTTT
J gene: TRBJ2-6; D gene: TRBD1; clone size: few; V gene: TRBV27; CDR3 protein: CASSPRTGGVSGANVLTF; CDR3 DNA: TGTGCCAGCAGTCCACGGACAGGTGGGGTCTCTGGGGCCAACGTCCTGACTTTC
J gene: TRBJ2-5; D gene: .; clone size: few; V gene: TRBV4-3; CDR3 protein: CASSQDISYGTQYF; CDR3 DNA: TGCGCCAGCAGCCAAGATATTAGCTACGGGACCCAGTACTTC
J gene: TRBJ1-2; D gene: .; clone size: few; V gene: TRBV5-1; CDR3 protein: CASSLGAPGPYGYTF; CDR3 DNA: TGCGCCAGCAGCTTGGGCGCGCCAGGACCCTATGGCTACACCTTC
J gene: TRBJ1-2; D gene: .; clone size: few; V gene: TRBV12-3/TRBV12-4; CDR3 protein: CASSNTGTADGYTF; CDR3 DNA: TGTGCCAGCAGTAATACCGGGACGGCGGATGGCTACACCTTC
J gene: TRBJ2-5; D gene: .; clone size: .; V gene: TRBV15; CDR3 protein: CATSRDPVTAKETQYF; CDR3 DNA: TGTGCCACCAGCAGAGATCCCGTGACAGCAAAAGAGACCCAGTACTTC
J gene: TRBJ2-5; D gene: TRBD2; clone size: few; V gene: TRBV5-1; CDR3 protein: CASSLELAGVQETQYF; CDR3 DNA: TGCGCCAGCAGCTTGGAGCTAGCGGGGGTCCAAGAGACCCAGTACTTC
J gene: TRBJ2-2; D gene: TRBD2; clone size: .; V gene: TRBV3-1; CDR3 protein: CASSFSGGKLFF; CDR3 DNA: TGTGCCAGCAGTTTCAGCGGGGGGAAGCTGTTTTTT
J gene: TRBJ2-7; D gene: TRBD2; clone size: few; V gene: TRBV5-4; CDR3 protein: CASSLARGGSYEQYF; CDR3 DNA: TGTGCCAGCAGCTTGGCGCGGGGGGGCTCCTACGAGCAGTACTTC
J gene: TRBJ2-1; D gene: TRBD2; clone size: .; V gene: TRBV4-3; CDR3 protein: CASSQDSPGLAYNEQFF; CDR3 DNA: TGCGCCAGCAGCCAAGATAGTCCGGGACTAGCCTACAATGAGCAGTTCTTC
J gene: TRBJ2-3; D gene: .; clone size: many; V gene: TRBV20-1; CDR3 protein: CSARDPRGSTDTQYF; CDR3 DNA: TGCAGTGCTAGAGATCCGAGGGGATCCACAGATACGCAGTATTTT
J gene: TRBJ1-2; D gene: .; clone size: few; V gene: TRBV20-1; CDR3 protein: CSASPPGGAYGYTF; CDR3 DNA: TGCAGTGCTAGCCCCCCCGGGGGAGCCTATGGCTACACCTTC
J gene: TRBJ2-3; D gene: TRBD2; clone size: .; V gene: TRBV12-3/TRBV12-4; CDR3 protein: CASSPSPGLGYTQYF; CDR3 DNA: TGTGCCAGCAGTCCGAGCCCGGGACTAGGATATACGCAGTATTTT
J gene: TRBJ2-5; D gene: .; clone size: many; V gene: TRBV10-3; CDR3 protein: CAIKGQLQETQYF; CDR3 DNA: TGTGCCATCAAAGGACAACTCCAAGAGACCCAGTACTTC
J gene: TRBJ2-2; D gene: TRBD2; clone size: few; V gene: TRBV20-1; CDR3 protein: CSARAGGSTGELFF; CDR3 DNA: TGCAGTGCTAGGGCGGGAGGTAGCACCGGGGAGCTGTTTTTT
J gene: TRBJ1-2; D gene: TRBD1; clone size: few; V gene: TRBV14; CDR3 protein: CASSLRTGALRGYTF; CDR3 DNA: TGTGCCAGCAGCCTCCGGACAGGGGCCCTCCGGGGCTACACCTTC
J gene: TRBJ2-3; D gene: .; clone size: few; V gene: TRBV4-3; CDR3 protein: CASSQDQSSTDTQYF; CDR3 DNA: TGCGCCAGCAGCCAAGACCAGAGCAGCACAGATACGCAGTATTTT
J gene: TRBJ2-1; D gene: .; clone size: .; V gene: TRBV20-1; CDR3 protein: CSALPGPSFYREQFF; CDR3 DNA: TGCAGTGCTCTACCGGGACCCTCTTTTTATCGGGAGCAGTTCTTC
J gene: TRBJ1-4; D gene: .; clone size: .; V gene: TRBV19; CDR3 protein: CASTRTSARGNEKLFF; CDR3 DNA: TGTGCGAGTACGCGGACCAGCGCGCGGGGAAATGAAAAACTGTTTTTT
J gene: TRBJ1-2; D gene: .; clone size: .; V gene: TRBV5-1; CDR3 protein: CASSLRGETYGYTF; CDR3 DNA: TGCGCCAGCAGCTTGCGTGGGGAAACATATGGCTACACCTTC
J gene: TRBJ2-3; D gene: .; clone size: .; V gene: TRBV7-2; CDR3 protein: CASSFGVPGTDTQYF; CDR3 DNA: TGTGCCAGCAGCTTCGGGGTTCCTGGCACAGATACGCAGTATTTT
J gene: TRBJ2-7; D gene: TRBD1; clone size: few; V gene: TRBV28; CDR3 protein: CASSLLDRGYEQYF; CDR3 DNA: TGTGCCAGCAGTTTATTGGACAGGGGCTACGAGCAGTACTTC
J gene: TRBJ2-1; D gene: TRBD2; clone size: few; V gene: TRBV6-2/TRBV6-3; CDR3 protein: CASTGLAGENEQFF; CDR3 DNA: TGTGCCAGCACCGGACTAGCGGGAGAAAATGAGCAGTTCTTC
J gene: TRBJ2-7; D gene: .; clone size: few; V gene: TRBV29-1; CDR3 protein: CSVETAGSYEQYF; CDR3 DNA: TGCAGCGTTGAAACGGCCGGATCGTACGAGCAGTACTTC
J gene: TRBJ2-7; D gene: TRBD2; clone size: many; V gene: TRBV18; CDR3 protein: CASSPPGLGAYEQYF; CDR3 DNA: TGTGCCAGCTCCCCACCGGGACTAGGAGCCTACGAGCAGTACTTC
J gene: TRBJ2-7; D gene: TRBD2; clone size: few; V gene: TRBV6-2/TRBV6-3; CDR3 protein: CASSYREGSSYEQYF; CDR3 DNA: TGTGCCAGCAGTTACCGGGAGGGGAGCTCCTACGAGCAGTACTTC
J gene: TRBJ1-1; D gene: .; clone size: many; V gene: TRBV29-1; CDR3 protein: CSVEGQMNTEAFF; CDR3 DNA: TGCAGCGTTGAAGGGCAAATGAACACTGAAGCTTTCTTT
J gene: TRBJ1-6; D gene: .; clone size: .; V gene: TRBV20-1; CDR3 protein: CSATIPGNSPLHF; CDR3 DNA: TGCAGTGCTACTATCCCGGGGAATTCACCCCTCCACTTT
J gene: TRBJ2-5; D gene: TRBD2; clone size: few; V gene: TRBV5-4; CDR3 protein: CASSSPSGGFLETQYF; CDR3 DNA: TGTGCCAGCAGCTCCCCTAGCGGGGGGTTTTTAGAGACCCAGTACTTC
J gene: TRBJ1-5; D gene: .; clone size: once; V gene: TRBV2; CDR3 protein: CASGSGFNQPQHF; CDR3 DNA: TGTGCCAGCGGGAGTGGTTTCAATCAGCCCCAGCATTTT